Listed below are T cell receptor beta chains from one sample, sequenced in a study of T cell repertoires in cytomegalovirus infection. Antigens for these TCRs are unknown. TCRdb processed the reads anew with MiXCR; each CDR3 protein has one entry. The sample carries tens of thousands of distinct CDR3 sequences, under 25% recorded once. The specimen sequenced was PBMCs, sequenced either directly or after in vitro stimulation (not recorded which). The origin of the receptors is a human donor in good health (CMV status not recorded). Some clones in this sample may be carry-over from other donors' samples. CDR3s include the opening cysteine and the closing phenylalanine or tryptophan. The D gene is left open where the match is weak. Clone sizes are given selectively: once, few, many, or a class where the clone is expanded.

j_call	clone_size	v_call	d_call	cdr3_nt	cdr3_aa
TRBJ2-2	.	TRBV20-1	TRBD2	TGCAGTGCTCGGACTAGCGGATTCACCGGGGAGCTGTTTTTT	CSARTSGFTGELFF
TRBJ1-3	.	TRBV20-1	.	TGCAGTGCGCGCCAAGAGAAAACTGGAAACACCATATATTTT	CSARQEKTGNTIYF
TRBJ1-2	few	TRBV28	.	TGTGCCAGCAGGATACAGGGACTTTATGGCTACACCTTC	CASRIQGLYGYTF
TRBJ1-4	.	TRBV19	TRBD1	TGTGCCAGTACACCCCTCGGACAGGGTTCTGAAAAACTGTTTTTT	CASTPLGQGSEKLFF
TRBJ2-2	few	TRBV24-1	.	TGTGCCACCAGTGATCCCCAGGGATCCGACACCGGGGAGCTGTTTTTT	CATSDPQGSDTGELFF
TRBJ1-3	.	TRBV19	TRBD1	TGTGCCTCGGCCATGGGACAGGGAAGGTCTGGAAACACCATATATTTT	CASAMGQGRSGNTIYF
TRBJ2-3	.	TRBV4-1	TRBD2	TGCGCCAGCAGCCAAGCAAAGGGACTAGCGGGAGTGGGCACAGATACGCAGTATTTT	CASSQAKGLAGVGTDTQYF
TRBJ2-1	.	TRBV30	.	TGTGCCTGGAGTGTAAGGAGCGGTTTTCACAATGAGCAGTTCTTC	CAWSVRSGFHNEQFF
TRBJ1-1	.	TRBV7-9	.	TGTGCCAGCAGCTTCGAGCTGAACACTGAAGCTTTCTTT	CASSFELNTEAFF
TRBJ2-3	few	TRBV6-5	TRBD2	TGTGCCAGCAGTTACCGGAGCGGGAGTGTAAGAGATACGCAGTATTTT	CASSYRSGSVRDTQYF
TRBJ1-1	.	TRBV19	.	TGTGCCAGTAGTTCCAGGTGGGAAGTCCCTGAAGCTTTCTTT	CASSSRWEVPEAFF
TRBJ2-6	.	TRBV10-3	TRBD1	TGTGCCATAGCCTCTTGGGGGACAGTCGGACTCTCTGGGGCCAACGTCCTGACTTTC	CAIASWGTVGLSGANVLTF
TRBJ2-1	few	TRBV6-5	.	TGTGCCAGCAGACTAATACTAGTTGGTGGCGTCAATGAGCAGTTCTTC	CASRLILVGGVNEQFF
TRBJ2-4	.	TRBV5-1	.	TGCGCCAGCAGCTTGGAGGAGAACATTCAGTACTTC	CASSLEENIQYF
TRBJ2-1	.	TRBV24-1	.	TGTGCCACCAGTGATGGGCCTATCGCTTACAATGAGCAGTTCTTC	CATSDGPIAYNEQFF
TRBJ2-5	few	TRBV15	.	TGTGCCACCAGCAGAGATAGAGGGGTAGGAGAGACCCAGTACTTC	CATSRDRGVGETQYF
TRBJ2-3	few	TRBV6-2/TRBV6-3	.	TGTGCCAGCAGACCTCTAGTTTACGCAGATACGCAGTATTTT	CASRPLVYADTQYF
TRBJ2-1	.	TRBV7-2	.	TGTGCCAGCAGCTTAGTGAGGTCAGGGAATGAGCAGTTCTTC	CASSLVRSGNEQFF
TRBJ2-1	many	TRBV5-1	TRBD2	TGCGCCAGCAGCACAGGACTAGCGGGAGGGAACAATGAGCAGTTCTTC	CASSTGLAGGNNEQFF
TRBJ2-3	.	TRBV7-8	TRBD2	TGTGCCAGCAGCCCGGGACTAGCGGGAGGAGATACGCAGTATTTT	CASSPGLAGGDTQYF
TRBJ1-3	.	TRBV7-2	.	TGTGCCAGCAGCTTAAGCGTCGGGGGCTCTGGAAACACCATATATTTT	CASSLSVGGSGNTIYF
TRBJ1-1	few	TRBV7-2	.	TGTGCCAGCAGCTTACCCGGGACGACCACTGAAGCTTTCTTT	CASSLPGTTTEAFF
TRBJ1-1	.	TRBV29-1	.	TGCAGCGTTGAAGAGGGGGCGCGGACTGAAGCTTTCTTT	CSVEEGARTEAFF
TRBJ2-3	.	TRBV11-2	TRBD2	TGTGCCGGCAGATCCGGGACTAGCGGGAGTGCAGATACGCAGTATTTT	CAGRSGTSGSADTQYF
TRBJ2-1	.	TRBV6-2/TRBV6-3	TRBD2	TGTGCCAGCAGCGATCTAGCGGGAGTTCATGAGCAGTTCTTC	CASSDLAGVHEQFF
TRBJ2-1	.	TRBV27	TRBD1	TGTGCCAGCAGTCCATGGGACAGCTACAATGAGCAGTTCTTC	CASSPWDSYNEQFF
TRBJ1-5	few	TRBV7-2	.	TGTGCCAGCAGCCCTCAGGGAGGCAATCAGCCCCAGCATTTT	CASSPQGGNQPQHF
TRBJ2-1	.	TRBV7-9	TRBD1	TGTGCCAGCAGCTTAGGCAAGCCCGGACAGGGGAGGATTGGCTACTACAATGAGCAGTTCTTC	CASSLGKPGQGRIGYYNEQFF
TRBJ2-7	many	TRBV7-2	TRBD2	TGTGCCAGCCACCTAGCGGGAGGGGACGAGCAGTACTTC	CASHLAGGDEQYF
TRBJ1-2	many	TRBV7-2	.	TGTGCCAGCAGTTACTTAATTAAGGGTTTAGATGGCTACACCTTC	CASSYLIKGLDGYTF
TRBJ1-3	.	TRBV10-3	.	TGTGCCATCGGCCTGACAGGAGCCCTCTCTGGAAACACCATATATTTT	CAIGLTGALSGNTIYF
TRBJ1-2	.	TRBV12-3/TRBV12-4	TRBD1	TGTGCCAGCAGTCCAGGACAGGGTTCCGATGGCTACACCTTC	CASSPGQGSDGYTF
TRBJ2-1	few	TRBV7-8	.	TGTGCCAGCAGCTTAGATCGGAACAATGAGCAGTTCTTC	CASSLDRNNEQFF
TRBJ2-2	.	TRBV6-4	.	TGTGCCAGCAGTGAGTCGGACACCGGGGAGCTGTTTTTT	CASSESDTGELFF
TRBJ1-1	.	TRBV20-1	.	TGCAGTTTCCGGACAGCGTTGAACACTGAAGCTTTCTTT	CSFRTALNTEAFF
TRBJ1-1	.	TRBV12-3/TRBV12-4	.	TGTGCCAGCAGTTACGATGTGGGCGAAGCTTTCTTT	CASSYDVGEAFF
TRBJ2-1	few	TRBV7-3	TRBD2	TGTGCCAGCAGCCTAATAGCGGGAGTCTTGAATGAGCAGTTCTTC	CASSLIAGVLNEQFF
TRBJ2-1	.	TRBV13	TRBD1	TGTGCCAGCAGCGCGGGTGGGACAGGAAAATACAATGAGCAGTTCTTC	CASSAGGTGKYNEQFF
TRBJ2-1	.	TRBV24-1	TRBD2	TGTGCCACCAGTGACCAGCGGGAGCAGGGCAATGAGCAGTTCTTC	CATSDQREQGNEQFF
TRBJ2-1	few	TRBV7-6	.	TGTGCCAGCAGCTTAGTATTCTCCGGGAACAATGAGCAGTTCTTC	CASSLVFSGNNEQFF
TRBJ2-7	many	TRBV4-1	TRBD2	TGCGCCAGCAGCCAAGACCTCAGCGGGATCACCTACGAGCAGTACTTC	CASSQDLSGITYEQYF
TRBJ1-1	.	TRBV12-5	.	TGTGCTAGTGGTTTGTCAGGTATCACTGAAGCTTTCTTT	CASGLSGITEAFF
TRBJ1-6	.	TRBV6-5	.	TGTGCCAGCAGTTATGGGGCCGCGGGGTCACCCCTCCACTTT	CASSYGAAGSPLHF
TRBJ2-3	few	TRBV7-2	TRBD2	TGTGCCAGCAGCTCCCGAATATCGGGAGGGGTAGATACGCAGTATTTT	CASSSRISGGVDTQYF
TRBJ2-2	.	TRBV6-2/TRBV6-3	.	TGTGCCAGCAAGGGACAGAACACCGGGGAGCTGTTTTTT	CASKGQNTGELFF
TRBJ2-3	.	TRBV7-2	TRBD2	TGTGCCAGCAGCATACTCTCCGGACTAGCGGCATATACAAGCACAGATACGCAGTATTTT	CASSILSGLAAYTSTDTQYF
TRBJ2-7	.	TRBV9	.	TGTGCCAGCAGCGAGGGGGGACTCCAATACGAGCAGTACTTC	CASSEGGLQYEQYF
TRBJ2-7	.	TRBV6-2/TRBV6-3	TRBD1	TGTGCCAGCAGTTCCACCGGGACAGGGAGCTCCTACGAGCAGTACTTC	CASSSTGTGSSYEQYF
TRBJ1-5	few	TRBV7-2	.	TGTGCCAGCAGCTTACTGGTGTCTCAGCCCCAGCATTTT	CASSLLVSQPQHF
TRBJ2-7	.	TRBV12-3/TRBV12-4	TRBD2	TGTGCCAGCACCCCTTTGCGGGGGACGGGCGAGCAGTACTTC	CASTPLRGTGEQYF
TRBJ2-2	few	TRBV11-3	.	TGTGCCAGCAGGCCCCGACAGGCGCACACCGGGGAGCTGTTTTTT	CASRPRQAHTGELFF
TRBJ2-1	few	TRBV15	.	TGTGCCACCAGCAGAGATTTGGCCGGGGGCAATGAGCAGTTCTTC	CATSRDLAGGNEQFF
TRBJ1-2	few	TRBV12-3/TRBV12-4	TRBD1	TGTGCCAGCAGTCTTAGTAGGGGGCTGGGCTACACCTTC	CASSLSRGLGYTF
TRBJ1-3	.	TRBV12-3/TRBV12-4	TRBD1	TGTGCCAGCAGTGCAGGGGGCGCAGGTGGAAACACCATATATTTT	CASSAGGAGGNTIYF
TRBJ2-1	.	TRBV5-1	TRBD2	TGCGCCAGCAGCCCGCCGCCGGCGGGAGCGAATGAGCAGTTCTTC	CASSPPPAGANEQFF
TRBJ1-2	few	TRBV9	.	TGTGCCAGCAGCGCTTCGACTGGGGCGCGAGGCTACACCTTC	CASSASTGARGYTF
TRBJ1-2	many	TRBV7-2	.	TGTGCCAGCAGCTTAGTGGTACCGACCTATGGCTACACCTTC	CASSLVVPTYGYTF
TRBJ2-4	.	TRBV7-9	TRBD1	TGTGCCAGCAGCTTACAGGGGGCCGGCAAAAACATTCAGTACTTC	CASSLQGAGKNIQYF
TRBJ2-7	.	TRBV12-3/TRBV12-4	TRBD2	TGTGCCAGTCGGACTAGCGGGACCTACGAGCAGTACTTC	CASRTSGTYEQYF
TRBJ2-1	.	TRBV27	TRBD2	TGTGCCAGCCGGGAGGTAGCGGGAGGGCTGGAGTACAATGAGCAGTTCTTC	CASREVAGGLEYNEQFF